The T cell receptor beta chain described here comes from a study of cytotoxic CD8 clonotypes in ibrutinib-treated CLL. This clone has a single count. Germline loops: CDR1 SGDLS, CDR2 YYNGEE. The CDR3 length is 17 residues. The V end was cut by 4 bases, the J end by 2 bases, with 20 bases between. Method: immunoSEQ multiplex PCR; TCRdb's copy keeps in-frame clones and lacks some. Here the sample spans around 150,000 clones, roughly 77% being singletons. The chain uses TRBV9 and TRBJ2-3; D gene unclear. Sample: PBMCs, taken after 12 months of ibrutinib treatment. The source of this sequence is a human donor with chronic lymphocytic leukemia. The CDR3 protein is CASSPTVVTGITDTQYF. CDR3 nucleotide sequence: TGTGCCAGCAGCCCAACAGTGGTAACGGGTATCACAGATACGCAGTATTTT.